These T cell receptor beta chains were read from a single sample in a study of response to subunit inactivated influenza vaccine. TCRdb called the RT-PCR reads again in MiXCR, with one record for every CDR3 protein. The table lists 500,000 to 550,000 distinct CDR3 sequences, about 7.2% of them singletons. The source was PBMCs from blood, collected 23 to 25 months after vaccination. The source of these receptors is a man aged 50-75 years who received an inactivated influenza vaccine. Each CDR3 is given with its conserved first and last residue. D genes are given only for firm matches. Some rows mark clone size as missing; the rest say once, few, many or name a class of expanded clone.

TRBV6-6	.	.	13	TRBJ2-1	TGTGCCAGCAGTTCGACTAGTAACAATGAGCAGTTCTTC	CASSSTSNNEQFF
TRBV3-1	.	.	13	TRBJ1-2	TGTGCCAGCAGCCAAGCAGGGATCCATGGCTACACCTTC	CASSQAGIHGYTF
TRBV7-6	.	TRBD1	20	TRBJ2-7	TGTGCCAGCAGCTTAAAGGCGGGACAGGGTCACTCTACTCTTACCTACGAGCAGTACTTC	CASSLKAGQGHSTLTYEQYF
TRBV14	few	TRBD2	16	TRBJ2-1	TGTGCCAGCAGCCAGTTCCGGGGGGTCTCCTACAATGAGCAGTTCTTC	CASSQFRGVSYNEQFF
TRBV11-2	.	TRBD1	15	TRBJ1-6	TGTGCCAGCAGCTTACGACAGGGGGATAATTCACCCCTCCACTTT	CASSLRQGDNSPLHF
TRBV5-6	few	.	16	TRBJ2-7	TGTGCCAGCAGCTCTCTGACTACCATAGGGGAACGGGAGCAGTACTTC	CASSSLTTIGEREQYF
TRBV7-2	few	.	14	TRBJ2-7	TGTGCCAGCAGCTCAAATCCCGGGGTCCACGAGCAGTACTTC	CASSSNPGVHEQYF
TRBV4-1	.	.	13	TRBJ1-5	TGCGCCAGCAGCCAAATTGGGTATCAGCCCCAGCATTTT	CASSQIGYQPQHF
TRBV12-3/TRBV12-4	few	.	13	TRBJ1-6	TGTGCCAGCAGTAGTCTCCTGGATTCACCCCTCCACTTT	CASSSLLDSPLHF
TRBV20-1	many	TRBD2	14	TRBJ2-5	TGCAGTGCTAGGGAAGCGGGGGGGCCGGAGACCCAGTACTTC	CSAREAGGPETQYF
TRBV7-2	many	.	14	TRBJ1-5	TGTGCCAGCAGCTTTGGGAACAACAATCAGCCCCAGCATTTT	CASSFGNNNQPQHF
TRBV20-1	few	.	14	TRBJ2-7	TGCAGTGCTACCCGACAGGACCTCTCCTACGAGCAGTACTTC	CSATRQDLSYEQYF
TRBV20-1	.	.	15	TRBJ1-5	TGCAGTGCTAGAGATCGGGCTAGGAGCACAGATACGCAGCATTTT	CSARDRARSTDTQHF
TRBV7-3	.	TRBD2	14	TRBJ2-3	TGTGCCAGCAGCCGGGGACTAGCCGGTGATACGCAGTATTTT	CASSRGLAGDTQYF
TRBV20-1	few	TRBD1	14	TRBJ2-7	TGCAGTGCAGAATCCGGGACAGGGCGTATTGAGCAGTACTTC	CSAESGTGRIEQYF
TRBV7-9	many	.	13	TRBJ1-1	TGTGCCAGCAGCTTATCTTCACAGGGTGAAGCTTTCTTT	CASSLSSQGEAFF
TRBV20-1	.	.	14	TRBJ2-5	TGCAGTGCTAGAGATCAAACAGGGCGAGAGACCCAGTACTTC	CSARDQTGRETQYF
TRBV5-6	.	.	14	TRBJ2-5	TGTGCCAGCAGCTTGTCTGGGCGGCGGGAGACCCAGTACTTC	CASSLSGRRETQYF
TRBV21-1	few	.	14	TRBJ2-1	TGTGCCAGCAGCACCCAGCGGGGGGGAGGTGAGCAGTTCTTC	CASSTQRGGGEQFF
TRBV4-2	.	.	15	TRBJ2-7	TGTGCCAGCAGCCAAGATCAGGCGGGGTTCAACGAGCAGTACTTC	CASSQDQAGFNEQYF
TRBV7-2	.	.	16	TRBJ2-1	TGTGCCAGCAGCACCCGACTAGTAGGGGTGTACAATGAGCAGTTCTTC	CASSTRLVGVYNEQFF
TRBV29-1	few	.	13	TRBJ2-7	TGCAGCGTTGAAGGTAAGACGAAGGACGAGCAGTACTTC	CSVEGKTKDEQYF
TRBV15	many	.	14	TRBJ2-5	TGTGCCACCAGCAGTAGGGGGGGGCGAGAGACCCAGTACTTC	CATSSRGGRETQYF
TRBV7-2	few	.	14	TRBJ1-4	TGTGCCAGCAGGGACGGGACACGGAATGAAAAACTGTTTTTT	CASRDGTRNEKLFF
TRBV29-1	many	.	14	TRBJ1-3	TGCAGCGTTGAAGATCGGACAGCTGGAAACACCATATATTTT	CSVEDRTAGNTIYF
TRBV20-1	many	TRBD2	15	TRBJ2-5	TGCAGTGTCCGACTAGCGAGAGTCCCAAAAGAGACCCAGTACTTC	CSVRLARVPKETQYF
TRBV20-1	many	TRBD2	15	TRBJ2-3	TGCAGTGCTAGGGGACTAGCGGGAGGCACAGATACGCAGTATTTT	CSARGLAGGTDTQYF
TRBV7-9	many	.	13	TRBJ1-1	TGTGCCAGCAGCGCCGGGCTAAACACTGAAGCTTTCTTT	CASSAGLNTEAFF
TRBV14	many	.	15	TRBJ1-1	TGTGCCAGCAGCCAAGGTGTGTTGAGGAACACTGAAGCTTTCTTT	CASSQGVLRNTEAFF
TRBV10-3	few	TRBD2	16	TRBJ2-2	TGTGCCATCGGGACTAGCGGGAGTGGAGACACCGGGGAGCTGTTTTTT	CAIGTSGSGDTGELFF
TRBV2	few	TRBD1	14	TRBJ2-7	TGTGCCAGCATAGGGGACAGGGCGTCCTACGAGCAGTACTTC	CASIGDRASYEQYF
TRBV6-5	many	.	14	TRBJ1-2	TGTGCCAGCAGTTACAGCGACAGTAACTATGGCTACACCTTC	CASSYSDSNYGYTF
TRBV29-1	many	.	12	TRBJ2-3	TGCAGCGTTGGACCCAACACAGATACGCAGTATTTT	CSVGPNTDTQYF
TRBV4-3	.	TRBD1	16	TRBJ2-1	TGCGCCAGCAGCCAAGATTGGGACAGGGGGTACAATGAGCAGTTCTTC	CASSQDWDRGYNEQFF
TRBV2	many	TRBD2	17	TRBJ2-3	TGTGCCAGCAGTGAAGGTAGACTAGCGGGAGGCCGAGGTACGCAGTATTTT	CASSEGRLAGGRGTQYF
TRBV24-1	.	.	13	TRBJ2-3	TGTGCCACCAGTGATTTGCTTCCAGATACGCAGTATTTT	CATSDLLPDTQYF
TRBV5-8	few	.	15	TRBJ1-1	TGTGCCAGCAGCTTGGGGGGGCTGTTGGGCACTGAAGCTTTCTTT	CASSLGGLLGTEAFF
TRBV18	few	.	15	TRBJ2-3	TGTGCCAGCTCACCACGGGCCCTTTCCACAGATACGCAGTATTTT	CASSPRALSTDTQYF
TRBV5-1	.	TRBD1	13	TRBJ1-6	TGCGCCAGCAGCCGACAGGGGAGTTCACCCCTCCACTTT	CASSRQGSSPLHF
TRBV9	few	.	15	TRBJ1-3	TGTGCCAGCAGCCTAGACAGCGACTCTGGAAACACCATATATTTT	CASSLDSDSGNTIYF
TRBV2	few	.	14	TRBJ2-7	TGTGCCAGCAGTGAAGCGCTTGGGGCTTACGAGCAGTACTTC	CASSEALGAYEQYF
TRBV5-6	few	.	12	TRBJ2-7	TGTGCCAGCAGCTCTCCACCAGGGACGACGTACTTC	CASSSPPGTTYF
TRBV6-1	.	TRBD2	14	TRBJ2-1	TGTGCCAGCAGGCTAGCGGGGGGGCGGTATGAGCAGTTCTTC	CASRLAGGRYEQFF
TRBV12-3/TRBV12-4	few	TRBD1	16	TRBJ2-3	TGTGCCAGCAGTTTGTCGGGACAGGGTAGCGCAGATACGCAGTATTTT	CASSLSGQGSADTQYF
TRBV5-5	.	TRBD2	14	TRBJ2-1	TGTGCCAGCAGCTGGCGGGAGTTTAACAATGAGCAGTTCTTC	CASSWREFNNEQFF
TRBV20-1	.	TRBD2	15	TRBJ2-7	TGCAGTGCGCGGACTAGCGGGCTGTTTTCCTACGAGCAGTACTTC	CSARTSGLFSYEQYF
TRBV11-2	few	.	11	TRBJ2-5	TGTGCCAGCAGCTTAGTGGTGGACCAGTACTTC	CASSLVVDQYF
TRBV19	.	.	16	TRBJ2-7	TGTGCCAGTACTCCAAAGTCCGGGACTCCCTACTACGAGCAGTACTTC	CASTPKSGTPYYEQYF
TRBV7-2	few	TRBD2	16	TRBJ2-7	TGTGCCAGCAGCACAAGATCTAGCGGGGTCGGCTACGAGCAGTACTTC	CASSTRSSGVGYEQYF
TRBV20-1	many	.	14	TRBJ2-3	TGCAGTGCAGAGTGGACAGTCAAGACAGATACGCAGTATTTT	CSAEWTVKTDTQYF
TRBV10-3	.	.	17	TRBJ2-1	TGTGCCATCAGTGATTACCGGGACGGTAGCTCCTACAATGAGCAGTTCTTC	CAISDYRDGSSYNEQFF
TRBV2	.	.	17	TRBJ2-4	TGTGCCAGCAGTTCCGGGACAATGAGACTAGCCAAAAACATTCAGTACTTC	CASSSGTMRLAKNIQYF
TRBV5-1	few	TRBD2	15	TRBJ2-1	TGCGCCAGCAGCCTGGGACTAGCGAGAGACAATGAGCAGTTCTTC	CASSLGLARDNEQFF
TRBV12-3/TRBV12-4	few	.	14	TRBJ1-4	TGTGCCAGCAGCTCCGGGGGCACTAATGAAAAACTGTTTTTT	CASSSGGTNEKLFF
TRBV20-1	.	TRBD2	16	TRBJ2-1	TGCAGTGCTAGTGGACTAGCGAAGCTTGAGTACAATGAGCAGTTCTTC	CSASGLAKLEYNEQFF
TRBV12-3/TRBV12-4	.	.	15	TRBJ1-5	TGTGCCAGCAGTTTAGAGGGGAATAGCAATCAGCCCCAGCATTTT	CASSLEGNSNQPQHF
TRBV3-1	few	.	14	TRBJ1-1	TGTGCCAGCAGCCAAGATGTCAGGGGAACTGAAGCTTTCTTT	CASSQDVRGTEAFF
TRBV5-5	.	.	13	TRBJ2-1	TGTGCCAGGGGCCCCGGGCCCGACAATGAGCAGTTCTTC	CARGPGPDNEQFF
TRBV27	many	.	17	TRBJ2-3	TGTGCCAGCAGTTCCGCAGCTAGCCGCACAGCCACAGATACGCAGTATTTT	CASSSAASRTATDTQYF
TRBV12-3/TRBV12-4	few	TRBD1	15	TRBJ1-6	TGTGCCAGCAGTCCAAGACAGGGGGGTAATTCACCCCTCCACTTT	CASSPRQGGNSPLHF